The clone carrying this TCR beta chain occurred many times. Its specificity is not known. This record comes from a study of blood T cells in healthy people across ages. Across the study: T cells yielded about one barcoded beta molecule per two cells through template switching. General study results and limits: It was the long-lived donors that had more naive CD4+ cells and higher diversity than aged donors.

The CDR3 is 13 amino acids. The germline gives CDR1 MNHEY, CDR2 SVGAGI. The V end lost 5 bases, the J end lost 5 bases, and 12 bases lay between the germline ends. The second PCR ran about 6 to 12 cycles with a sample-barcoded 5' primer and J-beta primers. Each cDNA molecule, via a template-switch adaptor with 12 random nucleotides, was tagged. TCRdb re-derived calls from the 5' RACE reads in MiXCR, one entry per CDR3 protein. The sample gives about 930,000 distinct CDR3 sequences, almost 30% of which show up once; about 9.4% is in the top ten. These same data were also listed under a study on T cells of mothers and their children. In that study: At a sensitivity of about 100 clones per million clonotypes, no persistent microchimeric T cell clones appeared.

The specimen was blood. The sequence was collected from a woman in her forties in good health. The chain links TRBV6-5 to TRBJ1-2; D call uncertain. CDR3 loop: CASSTRTGYGYTF. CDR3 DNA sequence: TGTGCCAGCAGTACTCGGACGGGGTATGGCTACACCTTC.